Presented here are 13 T cell receptor beta chains from one specimen sequenced in a study of T cell clonality in common variable immunodeficiency. Which antigens these TCRs recognize remains unknown. General study results and limits: Reportedly, TCR beta sequences from common variable immunodeficiency showed fewer deletions and N-nucleotide insertions.

Produced via immunoSEQ multiplex PCR; TCRdb's table is partial and in-frame only. This sample shows tens of thousands of clones and no singletons; 6.1% rests with the ten largest. The sequenced sample was peripheral blood mononuclear cells. These receptors were obtained from a human donor with common variable immunodeficiency.

As to this clone: Read coverage stops 3 residues before the CDR3 terminus; the germline J gene supplies the remainder. This chain joins TRBV6-1 and TRBJ1-6; 8 bases align to TRBD1. The CDR3 runs to 15 residues. CDR1 and CDR2 from the germline V gene are MNHNS and SASEGT. Trimming cost V 4 bases and J 7 bases; bases outside gene matches: 6. CDR3 sequence reads: CASSAQGASNSPLHF. Partial CDR3 DNA: TGTGCCAGCAGTGCTCAGGGGGCGAGCAATTCACCC.

On this clone itself: The read falls 3 residues short of the CDR3 end, and the missing part is taken from the germline J gene. The V call is TRBV6-1, the J call TRBJ2-7; 10 bases map to TRBD2. Germline values: CDR1 MNHNS, CDR2 SASEGT. With V trimmed by 6 bases and J by 2 bases, 16 bases remained unmatched. This CDR3 spans 18 amino acids. The sequenced CDR3 bases are TGTGCCAGCAGCGAAAACCCTAGCGGGGGCTGGGGGACCTACGAG. This translates into CASSENPSGGWGTYE. From start to end, the CDR3 is CASSENPSGGWGTYEQYF.

In its sample, this clone ranks as medium-sized (0.01 to 0.1%). Sequencing ends 3 residues short of the CDR3 end; the germline J gene provides the rest. This sequence joins TRBV7-2 and TRBJ2-5; 13 nucleotides agree with TRBD2. Germline V gives CDR1 SGHTA, CDR2 FQGNSA. CDR3 length: 15 amino acids. CDR3 amino acids: CASSFTSGGDGTQYF. The CDR3 DNA, read in part, is TGTGCCAGCAGCTTCACTAGCGGGGGGGATGGAACC.

This clone was observed many times. The read ends 3 residues shy of where the CDR3 ends; the end is completed using the germline J gene. The chain links TRBV2 to TRBJ1-1; 9 bases agree with TRBD1. Germline values: CDR1 SNHLY, CDR2 FYNNEI. The trim removed 5 bases at V and 7 bases at J, leaving 5 bases unmatched. The CDR3 has 13 amino acids. This CDR3 reads CASSQGQGLEAFF. The CDR3 DNA, read in part, is TGTGCCAGCAGTCAGGGACAGGGTCTTGAA.

This clone occurred many times. The read terminates 3 residues ahead of where the CDR3 ends, so the germline J gene completes it. J is TRBJ1-1 and V is TRBV14; D is perhaps TRBD1 (5 bases). V lost 4 bases and J 2 bases, leaving 11 bases between the germline ends. Per the germline V gene, CDR1 is SGHDN and CDR2 is FVKESK. The CDR3 length is 14 residues. The CDR3 bases that were read are TGTGCCAGCAGCCGACAGCCCGGTAACACTGAA. Protein sequence: CASSRQPGNTE. The CDR3 in full is CASSRQPGNTEAFF.

The sample holds a few counts of this clone. Partial CDR3 DNA: TGTGCCAGTATCCGACAGACTGAA. Protein product: CASIRQTE. The complete CDR3 protein is CASIRQTEAFF. The chain uses TRBV19 and TRBJ1-1; D is possibly TRBD1 (5 bases). Read coverage stops 3 residues before the CDR3 terminus; the germline J gene supplies the remainder. The V end lost 7 bases, the J end lost 5 bases, and 8 bases lay between the germline ends. This CDR3 spans 11 amino acids. Germline CDR1 reads LNHDA; CDR2 reads SQIVND (reference sequence).

A remark on this clone: The CDR3 extends 3 residues past the end of the read, so its final part is completed from the germline J gene. The chain couples TRBV2 to TRBJ1-1; perhaps TRBD1 as D (6 bases). This CDR3 has 13 amino acids. V was trimmed by 6 bases and J by 2 bases, leaving 10 bases between them. The germline V gene has CDR1 SNHLY and CDR2 FYNNEI. CDR3 protein: CASRVQGNTEAFF. The sequenced part of the CDR3 DNA is TGTGCCAGCAGGGTACAGGGTAACACTGAA.

This clone was found many times. The sequence runs out 3 residues before the end of the CDR3; the remainder is reconstructed from the germline J gene. This chain connects TRBV2 to TRBJ1-5; D perhaps matches TRBD1 (6 bases). This CDR3 is built from 16 residues. Germline V gene sequence: CDR1 SNHLY, CDR2 FYNNEI. Trimming removed 4 bases from V and 3 bases from J, with 16 bases in between. The CDR3 is CASSGGGGQANQPQHF. CDR3 bases read: TGTGCCAGCAGTGGTGGGGGGGGGCAAGCCAATCAGCCC.

This clone is medium-sized (0.01 to 0.1%). The CDR3 is cut off 3 residues early in the read; its end comes from the germline J gene. This sequence joins TRBV6-1 and TRBJ2-2; possible D gene TRBD1, 6 bases. The germline CDR1 and CDR2 sequences are MNHNS and SASEGT. V was shortened by 0 bases and J by 6 bases, with 14 bases between the two germline ends. The CDR3 length is 16 residues. The sequenced part of the CDR3 DNA is TGTGCCAGCAGTGAAGCGCAGGGGTTGGGGGCCGGGGAG. Translated: CASSEAQGLGAGE. The entire CDR3 reads CASSEAQGLGAGELFF.

This clone was observed a handful of times. The CDR3 is cut off 3 residues early in the read; its end comes from the germline J gene. The chain combines TRBV6-1 with TRBJ1-5; 7 bases match TRBD1. The CDR3 consists of 14 residues. The ends lost 2 bases at V and 6 bases at J; junction bases unmatched: 4. Germline assignment: CDR1 MNHNS and CDR2 SASEGT. The sequenced CDR3 bases are TGTGCCAGCAGTGAACGACAGGGTGGTCAGCCC. Translation gives CASSERQGGQP. The full CDR3 sequence reads CASSERQGGQPQHF.

This clone was observed a handful of times. The CDR3 end is not reached by the read, which stops 3 residues before it; the germline J gene fills it in. This sequence joins TRBV2 and TRBJ1-1; maybe TRBD1 (6 bases). CDR3 length equals 15 residues. The germline V gene has CDR1 SNHLY and CDR2 FYNNEI. V was clipped by 5 bases and J by 3 bases, with 16 bases between them. CDR3 region: CASSSRGAGDTEAFF. The DNA read from the CDR3 is TGTGCCAGCAGTTCCAGGGGCGCCGGGGACACTGAA.

This clone was recorded a few times. CDR3 DNA (partial): TGTGCCTGTGTGGACCGCCGGGACAGCTACCTCTATAATTCACCC. Translated, it gives CACVDRRDSYLYNSP. The whole CDR3 sequence reads CACVDRRDSYLYNSPLHF. The rearrangement uses TRBV30 and TRBJ1-6; 7 bases line up with TRBD1. The read stops 3 residues short of the end of the CDR3; the missing end is completed from the germline J gene. Germline V CDR1 and CDR2: GTSNPN, SVGIG (reference sequence). Trimming took 6 bases from V and 3 from J; bases not matched to a gene: 17. The CDR3 consists of 18 residues.

The chain's CDR3 is CASSLRLAGGADTQYF. The CDR3 bases that were read are TGTGCCAGTAGTCTCAGACTAGCGGGGGGTGCAGATACG. The V and J genes are TRBV19 and TRBJ2-3, with 13 positions matching TRBD2. The sequenced fragment ends 3 residues before the CDR3 boundary, so the rest is inferred from the germline J gene. Trimming cost V 5 bases and J 4 bases; bases outside gene matches: 6. This CDR3 has 16 residues. Germline V gene lookup returns CDR1 LNHDA and CDR2 SQIVND (reference sequence).